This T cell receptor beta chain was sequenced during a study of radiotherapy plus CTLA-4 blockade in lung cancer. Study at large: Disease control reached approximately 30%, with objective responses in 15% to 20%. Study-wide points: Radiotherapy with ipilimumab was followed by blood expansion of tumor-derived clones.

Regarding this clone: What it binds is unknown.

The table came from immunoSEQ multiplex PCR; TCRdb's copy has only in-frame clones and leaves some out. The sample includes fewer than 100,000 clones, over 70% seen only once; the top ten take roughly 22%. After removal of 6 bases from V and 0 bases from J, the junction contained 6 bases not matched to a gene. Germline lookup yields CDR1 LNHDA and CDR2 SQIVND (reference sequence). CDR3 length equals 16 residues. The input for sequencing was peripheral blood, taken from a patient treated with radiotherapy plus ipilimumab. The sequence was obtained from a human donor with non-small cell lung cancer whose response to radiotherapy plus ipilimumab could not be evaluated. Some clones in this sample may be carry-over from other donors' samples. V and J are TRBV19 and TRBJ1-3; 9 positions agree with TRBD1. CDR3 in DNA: TGTGCCAGTAGACAGGGGGCCTTGAGCTCTGGAAACACCATATATTTT. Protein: CASRQGALSSGNTIYF.